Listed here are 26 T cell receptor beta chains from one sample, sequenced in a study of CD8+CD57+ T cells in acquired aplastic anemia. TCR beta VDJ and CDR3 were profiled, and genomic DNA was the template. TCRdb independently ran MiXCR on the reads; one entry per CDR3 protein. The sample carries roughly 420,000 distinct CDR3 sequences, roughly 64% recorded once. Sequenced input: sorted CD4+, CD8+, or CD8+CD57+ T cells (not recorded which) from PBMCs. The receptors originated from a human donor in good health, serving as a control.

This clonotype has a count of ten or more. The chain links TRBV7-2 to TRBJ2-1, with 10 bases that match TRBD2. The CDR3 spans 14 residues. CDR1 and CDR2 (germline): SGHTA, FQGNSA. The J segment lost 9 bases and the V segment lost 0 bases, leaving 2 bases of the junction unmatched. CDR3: CASSLALAGVEQFF. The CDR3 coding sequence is TGTGCCAGCAGCTTAGCCCTAGCGGGGGTTGAGCAGTTCTTC.

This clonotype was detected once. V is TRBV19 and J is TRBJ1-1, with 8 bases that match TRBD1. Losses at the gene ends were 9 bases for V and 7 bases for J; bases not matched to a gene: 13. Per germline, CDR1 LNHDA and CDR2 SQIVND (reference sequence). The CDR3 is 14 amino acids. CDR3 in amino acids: CASHSTGQGGEAFF. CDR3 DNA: TGTGCCAGCCATTCCACCGGACAGGGAGGTGAAGCTTTCTTT. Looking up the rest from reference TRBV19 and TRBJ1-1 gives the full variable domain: DGGITQSPKYLFRKEGQNVTLSCEQNLNHDAMYWYRQDPGQGLRLIYYSQIVNDFQKGDIAEGYSVSREKKESFPLTVTSAQKNPTAFYLCASHSTGQGGEAFFGQGTRLTVV.

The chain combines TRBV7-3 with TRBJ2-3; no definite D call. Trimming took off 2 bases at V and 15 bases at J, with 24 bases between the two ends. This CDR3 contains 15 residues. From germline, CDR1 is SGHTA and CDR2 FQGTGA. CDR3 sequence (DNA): TGTGCCAGCAGCTTAGGTCGGTTCGGCGAAGCTTTCTTTTATTTT. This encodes CASSLGRFGEAFFYF.

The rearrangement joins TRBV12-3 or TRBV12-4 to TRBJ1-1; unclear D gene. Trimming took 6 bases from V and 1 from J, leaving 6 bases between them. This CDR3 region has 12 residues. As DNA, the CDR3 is TGTGCCAGCAGGTGGCGGAACACTGAAGCTTTCTTT. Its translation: CASRWRNTEAFF.

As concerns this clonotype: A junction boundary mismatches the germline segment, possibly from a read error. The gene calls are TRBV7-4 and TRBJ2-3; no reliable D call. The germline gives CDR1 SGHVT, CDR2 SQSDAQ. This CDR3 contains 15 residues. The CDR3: CASRNFTDSTDTQYF. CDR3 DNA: TGTGCCAGCAGAAACTTTACAGATAGTACAGATACGCAGTACTTT.

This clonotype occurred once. CDR3: CASSSYPGLAGGIDTQYF. The CDR3 region has the DNA TGTGCCAGCAGCTCGTATCCGGGACTAGCGGGGGGTATAGATACGCAGTATTTT. The genes are TRBV7-8 and TRBJ2-3; 15 bases map to TRBD2. The CDR3 has 18 amino acids. Germline assignment: CDR1 SGHVS and CDR2 FQNEAQ. The junction had 10 bases not matched to a gene; V was cut back by 4 bases and J by 5 bases.

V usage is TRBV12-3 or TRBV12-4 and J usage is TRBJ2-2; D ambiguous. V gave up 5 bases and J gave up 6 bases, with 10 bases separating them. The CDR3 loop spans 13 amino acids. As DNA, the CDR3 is TGTGCCAGCAGTAATACGAGCGCCGGGGAGCTGTTTTTT. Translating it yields CASSNTSAGELFF.

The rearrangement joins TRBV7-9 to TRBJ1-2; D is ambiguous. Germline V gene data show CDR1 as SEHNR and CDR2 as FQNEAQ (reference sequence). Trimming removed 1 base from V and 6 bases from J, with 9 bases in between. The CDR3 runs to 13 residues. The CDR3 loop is CASSLGGMDGYTF. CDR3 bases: TGTGCCAGCAGCTTAGGGGGTATGGATGGCTACACCTTC.

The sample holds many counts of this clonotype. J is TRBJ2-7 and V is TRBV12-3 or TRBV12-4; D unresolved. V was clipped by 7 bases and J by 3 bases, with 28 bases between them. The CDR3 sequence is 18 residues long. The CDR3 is CASNVIRSKHTVDYEQYF. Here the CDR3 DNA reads TGTGCCAGCAATGTGATCAGGAGCAAGCATACTGTGGACTACGAGCAGTACTTC.

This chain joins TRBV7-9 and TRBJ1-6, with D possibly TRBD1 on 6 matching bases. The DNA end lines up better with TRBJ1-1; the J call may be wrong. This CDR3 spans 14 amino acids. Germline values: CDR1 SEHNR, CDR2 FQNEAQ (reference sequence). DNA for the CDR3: TGTGCCAGCAGCTTAGAGGCAGGGGACACTGCCGCTTTCTTT. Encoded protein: CASSLEAGDTAAFF.

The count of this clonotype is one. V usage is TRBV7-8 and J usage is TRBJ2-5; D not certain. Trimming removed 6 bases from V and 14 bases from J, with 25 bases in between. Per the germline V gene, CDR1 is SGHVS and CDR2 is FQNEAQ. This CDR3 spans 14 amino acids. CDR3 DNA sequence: TGTGCCAGCAGTTTAAATGGGAACACTGACACCGACTACTTC. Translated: CASSLNGNTDTDYF.

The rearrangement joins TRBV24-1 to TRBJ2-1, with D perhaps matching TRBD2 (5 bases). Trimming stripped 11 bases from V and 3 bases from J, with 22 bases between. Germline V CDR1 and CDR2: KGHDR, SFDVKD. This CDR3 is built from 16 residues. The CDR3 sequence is CASSALGSGGYNEQFF. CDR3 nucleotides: TGTGCCAGCAGCGCCCTCGGAAGCGGAGGCTACAATGAGCAGTTCTTC.

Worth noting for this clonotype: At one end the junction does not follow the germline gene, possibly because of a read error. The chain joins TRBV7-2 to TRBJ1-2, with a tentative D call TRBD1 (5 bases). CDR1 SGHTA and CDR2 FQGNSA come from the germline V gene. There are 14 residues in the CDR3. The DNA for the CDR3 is TGTGCCAGCAGCCCCGGAGGGGCATACTATGGCAACACCTTC. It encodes CASSPGGAYYGNTF.

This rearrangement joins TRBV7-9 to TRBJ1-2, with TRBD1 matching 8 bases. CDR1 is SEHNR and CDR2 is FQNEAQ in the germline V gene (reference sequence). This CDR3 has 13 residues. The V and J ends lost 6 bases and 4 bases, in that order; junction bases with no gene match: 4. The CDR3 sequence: CASRDRAGYGYTF. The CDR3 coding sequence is TGTGCCAGCAGGGACAGGGCGGGCTATGGCTACACCTTC.

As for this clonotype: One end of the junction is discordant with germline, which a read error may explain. In nucleotides, the CDR3 is TGTGCCAGCAGCCCAGAGGGCGCGATGAACACAGAAGCTTTCTTT. Its protein is CASSPEGAMNTEAFF. The chain carries TRBV7-2 and TRBJ1-1; D is undetermined. The CDR3 loop spans 15 amino acids. Germline V gives CDR1 SGHTA, CDR2 FQGNSA. Based on the CDR3 plus reference TRBV7-2 and TRBJ1-1, the full variable domain is GAGVSQSPSNKVTEKGKDVELRCDPISGHTALYWYRQSLGQGLEFLIYFQGNSAPDKSGLPSDRFSAERTGGSVSTLTIQRTQQEDSAVYLCASSPEGAMNTEAFFGQGTRLTVV.

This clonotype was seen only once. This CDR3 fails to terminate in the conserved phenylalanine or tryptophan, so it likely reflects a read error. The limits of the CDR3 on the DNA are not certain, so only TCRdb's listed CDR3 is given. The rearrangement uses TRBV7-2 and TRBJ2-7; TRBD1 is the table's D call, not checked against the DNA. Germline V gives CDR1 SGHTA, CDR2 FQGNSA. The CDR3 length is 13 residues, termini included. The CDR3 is CASSLENRAVDTI.

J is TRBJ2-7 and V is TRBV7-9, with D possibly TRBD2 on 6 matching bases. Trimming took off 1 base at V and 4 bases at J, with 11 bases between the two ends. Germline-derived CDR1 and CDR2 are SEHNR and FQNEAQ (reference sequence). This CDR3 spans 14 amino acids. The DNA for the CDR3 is TGTGCCAGCAGCTTAGGGGGGGAGGAGTACGAGCAGTACTTC. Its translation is CASSLGGEEYEQYF.

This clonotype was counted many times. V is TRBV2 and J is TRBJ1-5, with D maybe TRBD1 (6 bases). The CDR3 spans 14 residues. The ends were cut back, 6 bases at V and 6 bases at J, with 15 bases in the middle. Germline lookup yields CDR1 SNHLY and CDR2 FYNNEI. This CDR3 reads CASRRDIGGQPQHF. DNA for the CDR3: TGTGCCAGCAGACGGGACATCGGGGGTCAGCCCCAGCATTTT.

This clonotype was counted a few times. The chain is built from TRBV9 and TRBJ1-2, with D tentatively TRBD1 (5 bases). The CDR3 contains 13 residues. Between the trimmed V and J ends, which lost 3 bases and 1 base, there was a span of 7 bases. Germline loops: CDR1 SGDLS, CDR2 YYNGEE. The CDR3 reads CASSAGGNYGYTF. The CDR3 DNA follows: TGTGCCAGCAGCGCCGGGGGTAACTATGGCTACACCTTC. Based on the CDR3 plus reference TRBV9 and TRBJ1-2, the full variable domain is DSGVTQTPKHLITATGQRVTLRCSPRSGDLSVYWYQQSLDQGLQFLIQYYNGEERAKGNILERFSAQQFPDLHSELNLSSLELGDSALYFCASSAGGNYGYTFGSGTRLTVV.

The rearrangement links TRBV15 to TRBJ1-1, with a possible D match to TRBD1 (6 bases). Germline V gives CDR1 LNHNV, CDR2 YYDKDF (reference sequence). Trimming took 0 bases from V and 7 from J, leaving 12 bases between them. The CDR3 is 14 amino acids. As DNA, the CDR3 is TGTGCCACCAGCAGAGATCCCGACAGGCTTGAAGCTTTCTTT. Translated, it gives CATSRDPDRLEAFF.

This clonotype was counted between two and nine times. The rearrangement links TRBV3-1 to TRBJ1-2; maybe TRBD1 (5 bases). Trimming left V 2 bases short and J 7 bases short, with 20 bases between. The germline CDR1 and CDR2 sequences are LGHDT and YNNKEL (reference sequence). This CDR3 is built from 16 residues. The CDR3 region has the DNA TGTGCCAGCAGCCAATATATTTCCGGGACTGCGGCTGGCTACACCTTC. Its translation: CASSQYISGTAAGYTF.

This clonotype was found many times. The CDR3 DNA reads as TGTGCCAGCAGACGGACAGGTAGAGAGACCCAGTACTTC. It specifies CASRRTGRETQYF. The chain combines TRBV6-5 with TRBJ2-5; 7 bases fit TRBD1. This CDR3 contains 13 residues. J was trimmed by 4 bases and V by 6 bases; bases with no gene match: 5. The V gene's germline CDR1 is MNHEY and CDR2 SVGAGI.

The CDR3 loop is CASSRGGVEKLFF. The CDR3, as DNA: TGTGCCAGCAGCCGGGGGGGGGTTGAAAAACTGTTTTTT. The V call is TRBV9, the J call TRBJ1-4, with D perhaps matching TRBD1 (5 bases). Germline V gene sequence: CDR1 SGDLS, CDR2 YYNGEE. The V and J ends lost 4 bases and 7 bases respectively, with 11 bases between them. This CDR3 has 13 amino acids.

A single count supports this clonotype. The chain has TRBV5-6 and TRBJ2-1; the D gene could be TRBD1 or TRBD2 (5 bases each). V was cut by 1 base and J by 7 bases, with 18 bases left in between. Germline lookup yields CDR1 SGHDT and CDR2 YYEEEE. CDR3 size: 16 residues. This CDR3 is CASSLWAAGSLNEQFF. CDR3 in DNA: TGTGCCAGCAGCTTGTGGGCCGCAGGGAGTTTGAATGAGCAGTTCTTC. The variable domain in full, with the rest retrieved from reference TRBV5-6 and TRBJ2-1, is DAGVTQSPTHLIKTRGQQVTLRCSPKSGHDTVSWYQQALGQGPQFIFQYYEEEERQRGNFPDRFSGHQFPNYSSELNVNALLLGDSALYLCASSLWAAGSLNEQFFGPGTRLTVL.

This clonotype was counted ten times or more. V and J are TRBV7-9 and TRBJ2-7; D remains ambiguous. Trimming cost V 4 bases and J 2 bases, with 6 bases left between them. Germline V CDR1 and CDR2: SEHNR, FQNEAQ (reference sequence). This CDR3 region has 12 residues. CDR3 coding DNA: TGTGCCAGCAGCTCTGTAGCCTACGAGCAGTACTTC. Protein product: CASSSVAYEQYF.

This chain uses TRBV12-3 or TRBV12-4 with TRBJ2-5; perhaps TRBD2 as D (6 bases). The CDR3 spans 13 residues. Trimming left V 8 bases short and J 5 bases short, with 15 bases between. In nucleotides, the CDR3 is TGTGCCAGCCTGGCGGGGCCGGGCGAGACCCAGTACTTC. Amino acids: CASLAGPGETQYF.